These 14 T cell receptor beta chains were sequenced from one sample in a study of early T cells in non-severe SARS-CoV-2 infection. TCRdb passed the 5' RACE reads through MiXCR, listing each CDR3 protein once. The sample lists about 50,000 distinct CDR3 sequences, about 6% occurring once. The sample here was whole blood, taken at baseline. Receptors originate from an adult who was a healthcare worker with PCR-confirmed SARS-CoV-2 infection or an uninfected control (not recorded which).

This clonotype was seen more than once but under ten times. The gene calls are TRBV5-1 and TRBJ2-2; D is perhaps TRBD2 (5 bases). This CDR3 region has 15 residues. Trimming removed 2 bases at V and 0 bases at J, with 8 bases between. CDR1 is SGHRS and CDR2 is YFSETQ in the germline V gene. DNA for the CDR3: TGCGCCAGCAGCTTCACTAGACCGAACACCGGGGAGCTGTTTTTT. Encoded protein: CASSFTRPNTGELFF. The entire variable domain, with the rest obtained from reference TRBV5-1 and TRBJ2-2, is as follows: KAGVTQTPRYLIKTRGQQVTLSCSPISGHRSVSWYQQTPGQGLQFLFEYFSETQRNKGNFPGRFSGRQFSNSRSEMNVSTLELGDSALYLCASSFTRPNTGELFFGEGSRLTVL.

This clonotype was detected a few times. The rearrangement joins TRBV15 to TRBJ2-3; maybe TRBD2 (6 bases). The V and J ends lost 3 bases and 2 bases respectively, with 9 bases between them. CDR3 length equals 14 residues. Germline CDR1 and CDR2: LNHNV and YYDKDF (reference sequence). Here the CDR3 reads CATSRGGPTDTQYF. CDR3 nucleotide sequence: TGTGCCACCAGCAGGGGGGGACCCACAGATACGCAGTATTTT.

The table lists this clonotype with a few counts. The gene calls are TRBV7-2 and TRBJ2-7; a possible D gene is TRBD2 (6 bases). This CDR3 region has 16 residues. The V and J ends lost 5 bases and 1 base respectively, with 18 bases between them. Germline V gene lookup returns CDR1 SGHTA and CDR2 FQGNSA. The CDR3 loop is CASSPLRGAGSYEQYF. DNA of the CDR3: TGTGCCAGCAGCCCCCTCCGCGGGGCAGGGTCCTACGAGCAGTACTTC.

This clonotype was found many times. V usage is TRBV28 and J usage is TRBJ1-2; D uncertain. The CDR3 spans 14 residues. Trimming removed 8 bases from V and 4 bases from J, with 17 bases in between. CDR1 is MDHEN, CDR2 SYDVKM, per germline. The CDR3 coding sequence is TGTGCCAGCCTGGAAGAGGGCCTTCTCTATGGCTACACCTTC. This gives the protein CASLEEGLLYGYTF.

The CDR3 sequence: CASSYEPNYGYTF. The CDR3 DNA follows: TGTGCCAGCAGTTACGAGCCTAACTATGGCTACACCTTC. V usage is TRBV6-6 and J usage is TRBJ1-2; unclear D gene. Germline V gene lookup returns CDR1 MNHNY and CDR2 SVGAGI (reference sequence). This CDR3 has 13 residues. Trimming shortened V by 2 bases and J by 0 bases, and 4 bases separated the two germline ends.

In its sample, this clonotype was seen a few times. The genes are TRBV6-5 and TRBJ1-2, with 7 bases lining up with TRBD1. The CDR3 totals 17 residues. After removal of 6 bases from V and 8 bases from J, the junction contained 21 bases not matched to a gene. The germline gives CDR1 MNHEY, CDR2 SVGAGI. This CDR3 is CASRPNRAGQTGLGYTF. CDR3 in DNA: TGTGCCAGCAGGCCAAATCGGGCGGGGCAGACAGGGCTCGGCTACACCTTC.

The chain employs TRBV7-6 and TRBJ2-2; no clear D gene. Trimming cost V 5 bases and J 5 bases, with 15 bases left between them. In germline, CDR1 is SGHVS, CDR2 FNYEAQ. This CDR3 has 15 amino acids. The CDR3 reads CASSPGGPLTGELFF. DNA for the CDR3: TGTGCCAGCAGCCCCGGCGGACCCCTAACCGGGGAGCTGTTTTTT.

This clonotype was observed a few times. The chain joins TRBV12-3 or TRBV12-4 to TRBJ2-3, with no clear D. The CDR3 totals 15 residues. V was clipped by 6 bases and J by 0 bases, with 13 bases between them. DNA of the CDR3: TGTGCCAGCAGCCCCACATACTCTAGCACAGATACGCAGTATTTT. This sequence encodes CASSPTYSSTDTQYF.

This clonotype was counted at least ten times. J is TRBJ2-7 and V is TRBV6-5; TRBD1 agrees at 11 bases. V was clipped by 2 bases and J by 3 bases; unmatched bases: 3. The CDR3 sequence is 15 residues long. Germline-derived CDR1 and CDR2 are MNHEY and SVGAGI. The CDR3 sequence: CASSYRTGGFYEQYF. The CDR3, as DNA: TGTGCCAGCAGTTACAGGACAGGGGGCTTCTACGAGCAGTACTTC.

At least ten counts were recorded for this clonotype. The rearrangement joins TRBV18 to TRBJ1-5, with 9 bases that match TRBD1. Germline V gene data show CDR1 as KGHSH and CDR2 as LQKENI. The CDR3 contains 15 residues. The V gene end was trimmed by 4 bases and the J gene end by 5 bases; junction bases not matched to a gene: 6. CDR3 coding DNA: TGTGCCAGCTCACAAGGGGACAGGGCCGATCAGCCCCAGCATTTT. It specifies CASSQGDRADQPQHF.

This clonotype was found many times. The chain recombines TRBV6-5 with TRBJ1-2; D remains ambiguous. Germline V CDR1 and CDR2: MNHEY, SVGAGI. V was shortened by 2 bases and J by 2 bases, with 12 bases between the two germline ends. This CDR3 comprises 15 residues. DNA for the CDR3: TGTGCCAGCAGTTACCTTTTCGACGCCAACTATGGCTACACCTTC. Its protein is CASSYLFDANYGYTF.

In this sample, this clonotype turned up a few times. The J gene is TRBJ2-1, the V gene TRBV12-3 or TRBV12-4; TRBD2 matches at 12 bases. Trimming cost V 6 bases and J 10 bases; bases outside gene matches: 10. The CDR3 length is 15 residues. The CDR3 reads CASSRASGGAVEQFF. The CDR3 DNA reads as TGTGCCAGCAGCCGTGCTAGCGGGGGGGCCGTGGAGCAGTTCTTC.

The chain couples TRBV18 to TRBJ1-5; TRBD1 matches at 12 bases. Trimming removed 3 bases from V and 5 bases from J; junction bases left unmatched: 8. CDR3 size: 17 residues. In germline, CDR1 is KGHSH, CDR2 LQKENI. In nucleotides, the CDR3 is TGTGCCAGCTCACCTTCCGGGACAGGGGGCGCGCATCAGCCCCAGCATTTT. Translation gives CASSPSGTGGAHQPQHF.

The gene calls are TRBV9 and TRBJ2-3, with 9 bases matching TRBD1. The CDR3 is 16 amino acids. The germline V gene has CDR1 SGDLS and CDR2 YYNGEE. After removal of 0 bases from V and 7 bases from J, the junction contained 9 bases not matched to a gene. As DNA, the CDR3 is TGTGCCAGCAGCGTAGTCTCGGGACAGGGAAGACATACGCAGTATTTT. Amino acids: CASSVVSGQGRHTQYF.